This TCR beta chain was sequenced during a study of T-cell memory formation after mild COVID-19. The study's findings and limits: Clones contracting across day 15 to 85 had a balanced CD4/CD8 profile; later expanding clones leaned CD4+. CD4+ contracting clones lay mainly in CM and EM, CD8+ ones in EMRA.

On this clonotype itself: Its antigen is unknown.

Germline CDR1 and CDR2: SEHNR and FQNEAQ (reference sequence). The CDR3 is 13 residues long. V gave up 3 bases and J gave up 4 bases, with 9 bases separating them. Sample barcodes and UMIs were carried by the TCR alpha and TCR beta cDNA libraries that 5'RACE generated with constant-segment primers. From the 5' RACE reads, TCRdb called clonotypes with MiXCR, one entry per CDR3 protein. Of approximately 500,000 distinct CDR3 sequences detected, roughly 23% appear once; the ten largest clones hold around 12%. The sequence was obtained from an adult woman who had mild COVID-19 (a few samples of this study predate the infection). Cell type and time point are not known. The rearrangement joins TRBV7-9 to TRBJ1-1, with D unclear. Input material: PBMCs or a T cell subset sorted from them (not recorded which). The CDR3 DNA sequence: TGTGCCAGCAGCTTCATGGACTCCACTGAAGCTTTCTTT. It specifies CASSFMDSTEAFF.